The clone carrying this T cell receptor beta chain has ten or more counts. The antigen is undetermined. These data belong to a study of neurological immune-mediated disorders. Trimming at V came to 1 base and at J to 8 bases, leaving 8 bases not matched to a gene. The CDR3 runs 14 residues. Germline V gives CDR1 SGHRS, CDR2 YFSETQ. Time point given: technical triplicate 2. Libraries used 2 million unsorted PBMCs kept frozen in RNAlater. Study observations and caveats: Expanded clones shared no identical CDR3 amino acid sequences across subjects, which suggested private TCR-beta repertoires in all groups.

The cDNA was generated through 5'RACE incorporating 10-nucleotide random UMIs. One entry per CDR3 protein results from TCRdb running MiXCR on the 5' RACE reads. The sample consists of roughly 57,000 distinct CDR3 sequences, around 24% of them appearing once. The clonotype comes from a man aged 55 to 70 with HTLV-1-associated myelopathy (HAM/TSP). The genes are TRBV5-1 and TRBJ1-2; 7 bases agree with TRBD1. The sequencing sample was made of PBMCs. This CDR3 reads CASSLMGTENGYTF. DNA of the CDR3: TGCGCCAGCAGCTTGATGGGGACAGAAAACGGCTACACCTTC.